A selection of T cell receptor beta chains follows, all from one sample in a study of stem cell transplantation in POMP-related autoinflammatory disease. Method: immunoSEQ multiplex PCR; TCRdb's copy keeps in-frame clones and lacks some. Among about 26,000 clones, roughly four fifths were seen once, and the ten largest hold 2.5%. Sequenced material: CD4+ T cells from PBMCs, taken before stem cell transplantation. The receptors shown here come from a human donor with POMP-related autoinflammation and immune dysregulation (PRAID). CDR3s include the opening cysteine and the closing phenylalanine or tryptophan. A D gene is named only where the DNA matches it firmly. Size is omitted from some rows. Given values are once, few, many or a class for expanded clones.

d_call: -
clone_size: -
j_call: TRBJ2-3
v_call: TRBV7-2
cdr3_aa: CASSVNFLTDTQYF
cdr3_nt: TGTGCCAGCAGTGTTAACTTCTTGACAGATACGCAGTATTTT

d_call: -
clone_size: -
j_call: TRBJ2-1
v_call: TRBV7-2
cdr3_aa: CASSLRGVLRNEQFF
cdr3_nt: TGTGCCAGCAGCTTACGCGGTGTGCTAAGGAATGAGCAGTTCTTC

d_call: -
clone_size: -
j_call: TRBJ2-1
v_call: TRBV11-2
cdr3_aa: CASSASIEVYNEQFF
cdr3_nt: TGTGCCAGCAGCGCCTCAATTGAGGTTTACAATGAGCAGTTCTTC

d_call: TRBD2
clone_size: -
j_call: TRBJ2-5
v_call: TRBV6-5
cdr3_aa: CASSYSNAGGETQYF
cdr3_nt: TGTGCCAGCAGTTACTCGAATGCGGGAGGGGAGACCCAGTACTTC

d_call: -
clone_size: -
j_call: TRBJ2-2
v_call: TRBV6-1
cdr3_aa: CASSAYRTGELFF
cdr3_nt: TGTGCCAGCAGTGCCTACCGGACAGGGGAGCTGTTTTTT

d_call: -
clone_size: -
j_call: TRBJ2-1
v_call: TRBV2
cdr3_aa: CASSMYEGGLDEQFF
cdr3_nt: TGTGCCAGCAGTATGTACGAAGGAGGTCTCGATGAGCAGTTCTTC

d_call: -
clone_size: -
j_call: TRBJ2-7
v_call: TRBV19
cdr3_aa: CASSLQWGDNYEQYF
cdr3_nt: TGTGCCAGTAGCCTTCAGTGGGGGGATAATTACGAGCAGTACTTC

d_call: -
clone_size: -
j_call: TRBJ1-1
v_call: TRBV9
cdr3_aa: CASSVAGRGDTEAFF
cdr3_nt: TGTGCCAGCAGCGTAGCGGGGCGGGGGGACACTGAAGCTTTCTTT

d_call: -
clone_size: few
j_call: TRBJ2-6
v_call: TRBV7-3
cdr3_aa: CASSLAGPGANVLTF
cdr3_nt: TGTGCCAGCAGCTTAGCGGGTCCTGGGGCCAACGTCCTGACTTTC

d_call: -
clone_size: -
j_call: TRBJ2-3
v_call: TRBV11-3
cdr3_aa: CASSLRPGTDTQYF
cdr3_nt: TGTGCCAGCAGCTTACGTCCCGGCACAGATACGCAGTATTTT

d_call: TRBD1
clone_size: once
j_call: TRBJ2-3
v_call: TRBV27
cdr3_aa: CASSLETGASTDTQYF
cdr3_nt: TGTGCCAGCAGTCTCGAAACAGGGGCCAGCACAGATACGCAGTATTTT

d_call: -
clone_size: -
j_call: TRBJ1-4
v_call: TRBV19
cdr3_aa: CASSQWGEKLFF
cdr3_nt: TGTGCCAGTAGTCAGTGGGGGGAAAAACTGTTTTTT

d_call: -
clone_size: -
j_call: TRBJ2-7
v_call: TRBV7-8
cdr3_aa: CASSLRVSSFMHEQYF
cdr3_nt: TGTGCCAGCAGCTTACGGGTTAGTTCTTTTATGCACGAGCAGTACTTC

d_call: -
clone_size: few
j_call: TRBJ1-5
v_call: TRBV6-4
cdr3_aa: CASISGQPQHF
cdr3_nt: TGTGCCAGCATCTCCGGTCAGCCCCAGCATTTT

d_call: -
clone_size: -
j_call: TRBJ1-1
v_call: TRBV10-3
cdr3_aa: CAISETYIGNTEAFF
cdr3_nt: TGTGCCATCAGTGAGACCTACATAGGGAACACTGAAGCTTTCTTT

d_call: -
clone_size: -
j_call: TRBJ2-7
v_call: TRBV23-1
cdr3_aa: CASSQSLNRGQTPYEQYF
cdr3_nt: TGCGCCAGCAGTCAATCCCTAAATCGGGGGCAGACCCCTTACGAGCAGTACTTC

d_call: -
clone_size: once
j_call: TRBJ2-3
v_call: TRBV30
cdr3_aa: CAWSILSVATQYF
cdr3_nt: TGTGCCTGGAGTATACTATCGGTAGCCACGCAGTATTTT

d_call: -
clone_size: -
j_call: TRBJ2-1
v_call: TRBV7-3
cdr3_aa: CASSPQRLVGGDEQFF
cdr3_nt: TGTGCCAGCAGCCCCCAGCGACTAGTAGGAGGGGATGAGCAGTTCTTC

d_call: TRBD1
clone_size: -
j_call: TRBJ1-6
v_call: TRBV27
cdr3_aa: CATSLTGVIYSPLHF
cdr3_nt: TGTGCCACCTCCCTCACAGGGGTGATTTATTCACCCCTCCACTTT

d_call: TRBD1
clone_size: -
j_call: TRBJ1-2
v_call: TRBV5-1
cdr3_aa: CASSLAQTGVDYGYTF
cdr3_nt: TGCGCCAGCAGCTTGGCCCAGACAGGGGTGGACTATGGCTACACCTTC

d_call: TRBD1
clone_size: -
j_call: TRBJ1-1
v_call: TRBV2
cdr3_aa: CASSEDRGGYTEAFF
cdr3_nt: TGTGCCAGCAGCGAAGACAGGGGGGGGTACACTGAAGCTTTCTTT

d_call: -
clone_size: -
j_call: TRBJ2-5
v_call: TRBV6-1
cdr3_aa: CASSDRRETQYF
cdr3_nt: TGTGCCAGCAGTGACCGTCGAGAGACCCAGTACTTC

d_call: TRBD1
clone_size: -
j_call: TRBJ1-2
v_call: TRBV30
cdr3_aa: CAWGGVGQGPPYGYTF
cdr3_nt: TGTGCCTGGGGCGGGGTCGGACAGGGGCCACCCTATGGCTACACCTTC

d_call: -
clone_size: -
j_call: TRBJ1-4
v_call: TRBV15
cdr3_aa: CATSRGRIGAPSNEKLFF
cdr3_nt: TGTGCCACCAGCAGAGGCCGCATAGGGGCTCCGAGTAATGAAAAACTGTTTTTT

d_call: TRBD1
clone_size: -
j_call: TRBJ2-3
v_call: TRBV7-3
cdr3_aa: CASSRRTGSTDTQYF
cdr3_nt: TGTGCCAGCAGCAGGCGGACAGGTAGCACAGATACGCAGTATTTT

d_call: TRBD1
clone_size: -
j_call: TRBJ2-1
v_call: TRBV4-1
cdr3_aa: CASSQAGQGAHLDEQFF
cdr3_nt: TGCGCCAGCAGCCAAGCAGGCCAGGGGGCGCATTTAGATGAGCAGTTCTTC

d_call: -
clone_size: -
j_call: TRBJ2-7
v_call: TRBV9
cdr3_aa: CASSVAGRAGSYEQYF
cdr3_nt: TGTGCCAGCAGCGTAGCGGGTCGGGCGGGCTCCTACGAGCAGTACTTC

d_call: TRBD1
clone_size: -
j_call: TRBJ2-2
v_call: TRBV18
cdr3_aa: CASSRRTGGIGELFF
cdr3_nt: TGTGCCAGCTCACGGCGGACAGGGGGTATCGGGGAGCTGTTTTTT

d_call: -
clone_size: -
j_call: TRBJ1-4
v_call: TRBV30
cdr3_aa: CAWSSAPNEKLFF
cdr3_nt: TGTGCCTGGAGTTCGGCGCCTAATGAAAAACTGTTTTTT

d_call: -
clone_size: -
j_call: TRBJ1-1
v_call: TRBV19
cdr3_aa: CASSKRESTEAFF
cdr3_nt: TGTGCCAGTAGTAAAAGGGAGAGCACTGAAGCTTTCTTT

d_call: TRBD1
clone_size: -
j_call: TRBJ2-2
v_call: TRBV15
cdr3_aa: CATTEQGAHGELFF
cdr3_nt: TGTGCCACCACCGAACAGGGGGCGCACGGGGAGCTGTTTTTT

d_call: -
clone_size: once
j_call: TRBJ2-3
v_call: TRBV13
cdr3_aa: CASSFAVGRSTDTQYF
cdr3_nt: TGTGCCAGCAGCTTTGCCGTAGGACGGAGCACAGATACGCAGTATTTT

d_call: -
clone_size: -
j_call: TRBJ1-5
v_call: TRBV30
cdr3_aa: CAWSSQGSNQPQHF
cdr3_nt: TGTGCCTGGAGTTCACAAGGATCCAATCAGCCCCAGCATTTT

d_call: -
clone_size: -
j_call: TRBJ1-5
v_call: TRBV4-1
cdr3_aa: CASSPMTYGNQPQHF
cdr3_nt: TGCGCCAGCAGCCCCATGACATACGGCAATCAGCCCCAGCATTTT

d_call: TRBD1
clone_size: -
j_call: TRBJ1-1
v_call: TRBV9
cdr3_aa: CASSTRTGPNTEAFF
cdr3_nt: TGTGCCAGCAGCACTCGGACAGGGCCGAACACTGAAGCTTTCTTT

d_call: -
clone_size: -
j_call: TRBJ2-7
v_call: TRBV4-1
cdr3_aa: CASSPAPAGEQYF
cdr3_nt: TGTGCCAGCAGCCCCGCCCCTGCGGGCGAGCAGTACTTC

d_call: -
clone_size: -
j_call: TRBJ2-2
v_call: TRBV7-9
cdr3_aa: CASTWGGSNTGELFF
cdr3_nt: TGTGCCAGCACCTGGGGTGGGAGTAACACCGGGGAGCTGTTTTTT

d_call: -
clone_size: -
j_call: TRBJ2-5
v_call: TRBV11-2
cdr3_aa: CASSREETQYF
cdr3_nt: TGTGCCAGCAGCCGAGAGGAGACCCAGTACTTC

d_call: -
clone_size: -
j_call: TRBJ2-7
v_call: TRBV9
cdr3_aa: CASSINPGSPAYEQYF
cdr3_nt: TGTGCCAGCAGCATCAACCCAGGGTCCCCCGCCTACGAGCAGTACTTC

d_call: TRBD2
clone_size: -
j_call: TRBJ2-2
v_call: TRBV5-6
cdr3_aa: CASSLDGTSRTGELFF
cdr3_nt: TGTGCCAGCAGCTTGGACGGGACTAGCAGGACCGGGGAGCTGTTTTTT

d_call: -
clone_size: -
j_call: TRBJ2-2
v_call: TRBV18
cdr3_aa: CATSEGFGELFF
cdr3_nt: TGTGCCACCTCCGAGGGATTCGGGGAGCTGTTTTTT

d_call: -
clone_size: once
j_call: TRBJ1-3
v_call: TRBV5-4
cdr3_aa: CASSSDSLGRGSGNTIYF
cdr3_nt: TGTGCCAGCAGCTCGGACAGTTTGGGAAGGGGCTCTGGAAACACCATATATTTT

d_call: -
clone_size: -
j_call: TRBJ2-1
v_call: TRBV21-1
cdr3_aa: CASSSGLAGDSYNEQFF
cdr3_nt: TGTGCCAGCAGCAGCGGACTAGCGGGGGACTCCTACAATGAGCAGTTCTTC

d_call: -
clone_size: -
j_call: TRBJ1-2
v_call: TRBV10-3
cdr3_aa: CAISPQGLGGYTF
cdr3_nt: TGTGCCATCAGCCCACAGGGTCTGGGTGGCTACACCTTC

d_call: TRBD1
clone_size: few
j_call: TRBJ2-5
v_call: TRBV5-1
cdr3_aa: CASSLQGARETQYF
cdr3_nt: TGCGCCAGCAGCTTGCAGGGGGCGAGAGAGACCCAGTACTTC

d_call: -
clone_size: -
j_call: TRBJ1-2
v_call: TRBV6-5
cdr3_aa: CASSYSGSVGHYGYTF
cdr3_nt: TGTGCCAGCAGTTACTCCGGGTCCGTCGGTCACTATGGCTACACCTTC

d_call: -
clone_size: -
j_call: TRBJ2-1
v_call: TRBV14
cdr3_aa: CASSQVGSPNEQFF
cdr3_nt: TGTGCCAGCAGCCAAGTCGGCAGCCCCAATGAGCAGTTCTTC

d_call: -
clone_size: once
j_call: TRBJ1-2
v_call: TRBV9
cdr3_aa: CASSVAPSGNYGYTF
cdr3_nt: TGTGCCAGCAGCGTAGCCCCATCGGGGAACTATGGCTACACCTTC

d_call: TRBD2
clone_size: once
j_call: TRBJ2-1
v_call: TRBV19
cdr3_aa: CASSIVGSGRARDNEQFF
cdr3_nt: TGTGCCAGTAGTATAGTTGGTAGCGGGAGGGCCAGGGACAATGAGCAGTTCTTC

d_call: TRBD1
clone_size: -
j_call: TRBJ2-7
v_call: TRBV5-4
cdr3_aa: CASSSGTAPYEQYF
cdr3_nt: TGTGCCAGCAGCTCGGGGACAGCCCCCTACGAGCAGTACTTC

d_call: -
clone_size: few
j_call: TRBJ1-5
v_call: TRBV6-5
cdr3_aa: CASSYSRGGNQPQHF
cdr3_nt: TGTGCCAGCAGTTATAGCAGGGGTGGCAATCAGCCCCAGCATTTT

d_call: TRBD2
clone_size: -
j_call: TRBJ2-1
v_call: TRBV7-9
cdr3_aa: CASSIGQVAGGPWDNEQFF
cdr3_nt: TGTGCCAGCAGCATTGGACAGGTGGCGGGAGGGCCGTGGGACAATGAGCAGTTCTTC

d_call: -
clone_size: -
j_call: TRBJ1-2
v_call: TRBV6-5
cdr3_aa: CASSYNGDGNYGYTF
cdr3_nt: TGTGCCAGCAGTTATAATGGAGACGGCAACTATGGCTACACCTTC

d_call: -
clone_size: -
j_call: TRBJ1-5
v_call: TRBV9
cdr3_aa: CASSAQGRNQPQHF
cdr3_nt: TGTGCCAGCAGCGCCCAGGGGCGCAATCAGCCCCAGCATTTT

d_call: TRBD1
clone_size: once
j_call: TRBJ2-7
v_call: TRBV10-3
cdr3_aa: CAISGAGTGPTLSAYEQYF
cdr3_nt: TGTGCCATCAGTGGGGCCGGGACAGGCCCGACCCTTAGCGCCTACGAGCAGTACTTC

d_call: TRBD2
clone_size: -
j_call: TRBJ2-3
v_call: TRBV7-2
cdr3_aa: CASSLPFSGLVSTDTQYF
cdr3_nt: TGTGCCAGCAGCTTACCTTTTTCGGGACTAGTCTCGACAGATACGCAGTATTTT

d_call: -
clone_size: -
j_call: TRBJ1-5
v_call: TRBV28
cdr3_aa: CASDRGPRNQPQHF
cdr3_nt: TGTGCCAGCGACCGGGGGCCTCGCAATCAGCCCCAGCATTTT

d_call: TRBD1
clone_size: -
j_call: TRBJ1-2
v_call: TRBV6-1
cdr3_aa: CASSEYGTGDGYTF
cdr3_nt: TGTGCCAGCAGTGAATACGGGACAGGGGATGGCTACACCTTC